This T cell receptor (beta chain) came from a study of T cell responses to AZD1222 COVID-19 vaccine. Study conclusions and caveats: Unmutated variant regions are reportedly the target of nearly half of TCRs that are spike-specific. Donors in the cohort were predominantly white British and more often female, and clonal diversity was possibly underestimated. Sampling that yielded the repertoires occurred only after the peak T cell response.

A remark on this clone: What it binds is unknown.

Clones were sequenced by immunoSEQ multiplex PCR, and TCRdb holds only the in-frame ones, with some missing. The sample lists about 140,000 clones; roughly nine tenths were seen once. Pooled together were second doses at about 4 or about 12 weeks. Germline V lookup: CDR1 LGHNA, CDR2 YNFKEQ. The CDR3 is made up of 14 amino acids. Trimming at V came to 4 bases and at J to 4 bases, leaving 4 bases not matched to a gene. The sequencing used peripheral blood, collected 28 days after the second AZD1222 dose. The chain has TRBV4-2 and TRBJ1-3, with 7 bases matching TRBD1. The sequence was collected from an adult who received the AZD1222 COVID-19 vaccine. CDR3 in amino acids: CASSPGQFGNTIYF. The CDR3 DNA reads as TGTGCCAGCAGCCCGGGACAGTTCGGAAACACCATATATTTT.